This TCR beta chain was captured in a study of molecular identifiers for immune sequencing clone quantification. Study findings and constraints: Naive cells had under 1% of molecules in clones above 20 RNA copies, effectors over 97%. Barcode sharing among identical TCR molecules could make large clones appear smaller.

Listed TCR primers and previously described methods were used for bulk TCR libraries. One entry per CDR3 protein results from TCRdb running MiXCR on the PCR reads. The sample has about 320,000 distinct CDR3 sequences, roughly a quarter seen once. The V end lost 3 bases, the J end lost 8 bases, and 19 bases lay between the germline ends. The CDR3 has 16 amino acids. Germline lookup yields CDR1 MGHRA and CDR2 YSYEKL. A CD8+CD4-CCR7+CD45RA+ phenotype served as the sorting definition for naive CD8 T cells. Of note for this clonotype: What it recognizes is unknown.

The sequencing input was naive CD8+ T cells from blood, with Jurkat cell RNA spiked in. Subset given: FACS-sorted CD8+CD4-CCR7+CD45RA+ naive T cells. The sequence was obtained from a human donor in good health. Some libraries in this study had Jurkat cell RNA spiked in. The chain carries TRBV4-1 and TRBJ2-2; D unclear. The CDR3 region has the DNA TGCGCCAGCAGCCAGAACTCCGGGCTCCTATCTGGGGAGCTGTTTTTT. It specifies CASSQNSGLLSGELFF.